The 6 T cell receptor beta chains given below trace back to one sample, sequenced in a study of blood T cells in healthy people across ages. A second PCR, run for about 6 to 11 cycles, used a sample-barcoded 5' primer plus a J-beta primer mix. MiXCR, applied by TCRdb to the 5' RACE reads, yields one record per CDR3 protein. The sample yields roughly 1,500,000 distinct CDR3 sequences, roughly 30% seen once. The material sequenced was blood. The receptors shown here come from a woman aged 25-40 years in good health.

The chain has TRBV29-1 and TRBJ1-4; unclear D gene. This CDR3 has 13 residues. CDR1 and CDR2 (germline): SQVTM, ANQGSEA. V lost 3 bases to trimming and J lost 8 bases, with 13 bases between them. The CDR3 reads CSVDSGSGEKLFF. Here the CDR3 DNA reads TGCAGCGTTGACTCGGGGTCGGGGGAAAAACTGTTTTTT.

This clonotype came up a few times. The J gene is TRBJ2-2, the V gene TRBV7-2; 8 bases match TRBD2. The V gene's germline CDR1 is SGHTA and CDR2 FQGNSA. There are 15 residues in the CDR3. V gave up 3 bases and J gave up 1 base; unmatched junction bases: 1. The DNA of the CDR3 is TGTGCCAGCAGCTTGACTAGCGTGAACACCGGGGAGCTGTTTTTT. The encoded protein is CASSLTSVNTGELFF.

The chain employs TRBV20-1 and TRBJ2-7; TRBD1 is a possible D gene (6 bases). Trimming removed 5 bases at V and 5 bases at J, with 22 bases between. The CDR3 contains 15 residues. Germline CDR1 DFQATT, CDR2 SNEGSKA (reference sequence). CDR3: CSALQTGQSSNEQYF. The CDR3 nucleotides are TGCAGTGCTTTACAGACCGGACAGTCTTCTAACGAGCAGTACTTC.

The chain carries TRBV7-9 and TRBJ2-7; TRBD2 is a possible D gene (5 bases). The CDR3 has 14 residues. With 4 bases removed from V and 7 bases from J, the gap between germline ends came to 17 bases. Germline V gene data show CDR1 as SEHNR and CDR2 as FQNEAQ (reference sequence). The CDR3 sequence: CASSSSRAPYEQYF. The CDR3 DNA reads TGTGCCAGCAGCTCGTCGAGGGCCCCTTATGAGCAGTACTTC.

This clonotype was counted only a few times. CDR3 nucleotides: TGTGCCAGCAGGGGGCAGGCGGGCCTCTCCTACAATGAGCAGTTCTTC. Its protein is CASRGQAGLSYNEQFF. The gene calls are TRBV7-2 and TRBJ2-1; D possibly matches TRBD1 or TRBD2 (5 bases each). V was shortened by 6 bases and J by 0 bases, with 15 bases between the two germline ends. CDR1 is SGHTA, CDR2 FQGNSA, per germline. CDR3 size: 16 residues.

The rearrangement joins TRBV4-1 to TRBJ2-7, with 7 bases fitting TRBD1. The ends lost 0 bases at V and 5 bases at J; junction bases unmatched: 7. The germline CDR1 and CDR2 sequences are MGHRA and YSYEKL. This CDR3 spans 15 amino acids. The CDR3 bases are TGCGCCAGCAGCCAAGAGGACAGGTTGGTCAACGAGCAGTACTTC. Its protein is CASSQEDRLVNEQYF.